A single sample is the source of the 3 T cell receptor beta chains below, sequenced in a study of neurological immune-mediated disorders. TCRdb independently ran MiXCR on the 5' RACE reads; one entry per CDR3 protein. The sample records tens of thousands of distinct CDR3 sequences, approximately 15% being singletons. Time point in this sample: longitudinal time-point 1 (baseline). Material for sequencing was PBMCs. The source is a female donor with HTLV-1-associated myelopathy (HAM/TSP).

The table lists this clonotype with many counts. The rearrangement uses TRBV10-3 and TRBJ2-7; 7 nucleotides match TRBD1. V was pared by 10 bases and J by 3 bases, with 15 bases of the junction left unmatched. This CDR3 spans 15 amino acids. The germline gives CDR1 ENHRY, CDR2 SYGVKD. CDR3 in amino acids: CATLSSRDRFYEQYF. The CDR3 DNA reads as TGTGCCACCTTGAGCTCCCGGGACAGATTCTACGAGCAGTACTTC.

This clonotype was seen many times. DNA of the CDR3: TGCGCCAGCAGTCAAAACAGGGCGGATAATTCACCCCTCCACTTT. Translation: CASSQNRADNSPLHF. The V call is TRBV4-1, the J call TRBJ1-6, with D possibly TRBD1 on 6 matching bases. Trimming took off 6 bases at V and 5 bases at J, with 14 bases between the two ends. Germline V gives CDR1 MGHRA, CDR2 YSYEKL. The CDR3 spans 15 residues.

This CDR3 reads CASSQAMAAVNTEAFF. CDR3 bases: TGCGCCAGCAGCCAAGCCATGGCTGCGGTGAACACTGAAGCTTTCTTT. This rearrangement joins TRBV4-1 to TRBJ1-1; D gene ambiguous. The ends were cut back, 1 base at V and 0 bases at J, with 12 bases in the middle. The CDR3 loop spans 16 amino acids. Germline CDR1 MGHRA, CDR2 YSYEKL.